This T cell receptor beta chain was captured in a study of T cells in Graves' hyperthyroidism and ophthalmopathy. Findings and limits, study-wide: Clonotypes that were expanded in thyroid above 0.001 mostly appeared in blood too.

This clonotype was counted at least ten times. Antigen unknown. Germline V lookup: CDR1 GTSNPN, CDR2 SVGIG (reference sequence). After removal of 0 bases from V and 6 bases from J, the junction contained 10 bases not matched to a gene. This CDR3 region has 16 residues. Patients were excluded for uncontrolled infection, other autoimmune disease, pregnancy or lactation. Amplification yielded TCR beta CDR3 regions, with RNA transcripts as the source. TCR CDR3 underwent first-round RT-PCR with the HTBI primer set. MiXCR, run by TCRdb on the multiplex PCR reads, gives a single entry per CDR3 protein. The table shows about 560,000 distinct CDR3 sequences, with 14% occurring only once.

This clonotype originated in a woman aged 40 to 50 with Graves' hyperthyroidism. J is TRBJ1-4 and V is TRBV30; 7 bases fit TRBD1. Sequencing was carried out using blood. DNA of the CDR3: TGTGCCTGGAGTGTACCTAGGGGACAGTTATATGAAAAACTGTTTTTT. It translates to CAWSVPRGQLYEKLFF.